A single sample is the source of the 28 T cell receptor beta chains below, sequenced in a study of cytomegalovirus exposure and HLA in healthy donors. PCR was performed using 60 Vbeta and 13 Jbeta primers. Only in-frame clones appear in the TCRdb table, and some are missing; sequencing was by immunoSEQ multiplex PCR. The sample gives 84,000 or so clones, around 85% of which show up once; around 3% is in the top ten. Specimen: PBMCs. The source of these receptors is a man aged 25 to 40 in good health and CMV-seronegative.

V and J are TRBV7-8 and TRBJ2-7; 7 bases fit TRBD2. Germline values: CDR1 SGHVS, CDR2 FQNEAQ. After removal of 5 bases from V and 0 bases from J, the junction contained 7 bases not matched to a gene. The CDR3 sequence is 15 residues long. CDR3 bases: TGTGCCAGCAGCCCCCTCGGGGGGAGCTCCTACGAGCAGTACTTC. Protein product: CASSPLGGSSYEQYF.

The chain recombines TRBV10-1 with TRBJ1-1; D is unresolved. Trimming took 0 bases from V and 9 from J, leaving 11 bases between them. CDR1 and CDR2 (germline): WNHNN, SYGVQD (reference sequence). The CDR3 is 13 amino acids. This chain's CDR3 is CASSESSVVKAFF. The CDR3 DNA reads as TGCGCCAGCAGTGAGTCGTCTGTAGTAAAAGCTTTCTTT.

The sample holds one count of this clone. The chain recombines TRBV29-1 with TRBJ2-7; 7 nucleotides align to TRBD1. Germline values: CDR1 SQVTM, CDR2 ANQGSEA. J was trimmed by 5 bases and V by 4 bases; bases with no gene match: 2. The CDR3 is 11 amino acids. CDR3 in amino acids: CSVGQGDEQYF. CDR3 DNA sequence: TGCAGCGTTGGGCAGGGGGACGAGCAGTACTTC.

The rearrangement joins TRBV7-8 to TRBJ1-6; no firm D call. V gave up 5 bases and J gave up 0 bases, with 14 bases separating them. This CDR3 comprises 17 residues. Germline V gene sequence: CDR1 SGHVS, CDR2 FQNEAQ. CDR3 in DNA: TGTGCCAGCAGCCTGCAAAGTACAAGCTCCTATAATTCACCCCTCCACTTT. Its translation: CASSLQSTSSYNSPLHF.

The chain joins TRBV5-1 to TRBJ2-3; 9 nucleotides line up with TRBD1. The CDR3 spans 16 residues. The V gene's germline CDR1 is SGHRS and CDR2 YFSETQ. The trim removed 4 bases at V and 4 bases at J, leaving 10 bases unmatched. CDR3 coding DNA: TGCGCCAGCAGCGCCGCCGGGACAGGGAACGCAGATACGCAGTATTTT. It codes for CASSAAGTGNADTQYF.

The gene calls are TRBV6-6 and TRBJ2-7; D is possibly TRBD1 (6 bases). CDR1 and CDR2 (germline): MNHNY, SVGAGI (reference sequence). CDR3 length: 14 amino acids. V was shortened by 1 base and J by 5 bases, with 12 bases between the two germline ends. The CDR3 spells CASSYLGARDEQYF. As DNA, the CDR3 is TGTGCCAGCAGTTACTTGGGGGCGCGCGACGAGCAGTACTTC.

This clone was seen a handful of times. The genes are TRBV4-3 and TRBJ1-3; D might be TRBD1 (5 bases). V shed 0 bases and J shed 2 bases, with 14 bases lying between them. From germline, CDR1 is LGHNA and CDR2 YSLEER. The CDR3 sequence is 17 residues long. The DNA for the CDR3 is TGCGCCAGCAGCCAAGATTTCGGCAGGGCCACTGGAAACACCATATATTTT. Its protein product is CASSQDFGRATGNTIYF.

The sample holds one count of this clone. DNA for the CDR3: TGTGCCAGCAGCAACGGGGACCGGGGGATGAATCAGCCCCAGCATTTT. Residues: CASSNGDRGMNQPQHF. The chain recombines TRBV9 with TRBJ1-5; possibly TRBD1 for D (5 bases). Trimming left V 4 bases short and J 4 bases short, with 18 bases between. The CDR3 sequence is 16 residues long. Germline V gives CDR1 SGDLS, CDR2 YYNGEE.

The chain joins TRBV7-8 to TRBJ1-6; the D is unclear. Trimming removed 5 bases from V and 7 bases from J, with 15 bases in between. Germline CDR1 reads SGHVS; CDR2 reads FQNEAQ. The CDR3 is 15 residues long. In DNA form, the CDR3 reads TGTGCCAGCAGCGGACCGGGAACAGCCAATTCACCCCTCCACTTT. It codes for CASSGPGTANSPLHF.

This chain connects TRBV5-4 to TRBJ1-2; tentative D call: TRBD1 (6 bases). The CDR3 is made up of 13 amino acids. V lost 4 bases to trimming and J lost 8 bases, with 15 bases between them. CDR1 and CDR2 (germline): SGHNT, YYREEE (reference sequence). CDR3 DNA: TGTGCCAGCAGCGGAGAGGGGGGGGGAGGCTACACCTTC. It specifies CASSGEGGGGYTF.

This chain links TRBV11-1 with TRBJ1-1; 8 nucleotides agree with TRBD1. The germline V gene has CDR1 SGHAT and CDR2 FQDESV (reference sequence). This CDR3 spans 14 amino acids. V was pared by 5 bases and J by 4 bases, with 6 bases of the junction left unmatched. The CDR3 region has the DNA TGTGCCAGCAGCACTCGGACAGGGCCCACTGAAGCTTTCTTT. Protein product: CASSTRTGPTEAFF.

The CDR3 region is CATTQTSGVTDTQYF. DNA for the CDR3: TGTGCCACTACGCAGACTAGCGGGGTCACAGATACGCAGTATTTT. The rearrangement joins TRBV2 to TRBJ2-3; 11 nucleotides match TRBD2. V dropped 10 bases and J dropped 2; count of bases not matched to a gene: 8. The CDR3 sequence is 15 residues long. Germline CDR1 reads SNHLY; CDR2 reads FYNNEI.

This clone was seen just once. V is TRBV6-1 and J is TRBJ1-5, with D perhaps matching TRBD1 (6 bases). Germline CDR1 is MNHNS and CDR2 is SASEGT. V lost 1 base to trimming and J lost 7 bases, with 14 bases between them. The CDR3 extends over 15 amino acids. The CDR3 sequence: CASSEGTANLQPQHF. CDR3 sequence (DNA): TGTGCCAGCAGTGAAGGGACAGCAAATTTACAGCCCCAGCATTTT.

In DNA, the CDR3 is TGTGCTAGTGGCTTCCCGGCTCCAGGGCTTTACCCGTTGGCTGGGGCCAACGTCCTGACTTTC. Translating it yields CASGFPAPGLYPLAGANVLTF. The gene calls are TRBV12-5 and TRBJ2-6; a weak D match, TRBD1 (5 bases). The V and J ends lost 6 bases and 2 bases respectively, with 29 bases between them. Germline V CDR1 and CDR2: LGHNT, FRNRAP. The CDR3 is 21 amino acids.

In nucleotides, the CDR3 is TGTGCCACCCAGGCCCCGACGAACACTGAAGCTTTCTTT. It translates to CATQAPTNTEAFF. V usage is TRBV6-5 and J usage is TRBJ1-1, with D unclear. The CDR3 runs to 13 residues. CDR1 and CDR2 from the germline V gene are MNHEY and SVGAGI. V was trimmed by 10 bases and J by 1 base, leaving 13 bases between them.

The chain has TRBV11-3 and TRBJ2-5, with 14 positions matching TRBD2. The germline gives CDR1 SGHNT, CDR2 YENEEA. CDR3 length equals 18 residues. V lost 5 bases, J lost 5 bases, and 13 bases stayed unmatched. In DNA, the CDR3 is TGTGCCAGCAGCAACAGCGCGACTAGCGGGGGGGCAGGCGAGACCCAGTACTTC. This translates into CASSNSATSGGAGETQYF. The full variable domain, with the rest looked up from reference TRBV11-3 and TRBJ2-5, is EAGVVQSPRYKIIEKKQPVAFWCNPISGHNTLYWYLQNLGQGPELLIRYENEEAVDDSQLPKDRFSAERLKGVDSTLKIQPAELGDSAVYLCASSNSATSGGAGETQYFGPGTRLLVL.

This chain uses TRBV7-8 with TRBJ1-2, with TRBD1 identical over 9 bases. The V gene end was trimmed by 5 bases and the J gene end by 4 bases; junction bases not matched to a gene: 5. Germline V gives CDR1 SGHVS, CDR2 FQNEAQ. This CDR3 has 14 residues. The CDR3 protein is CASSLQGALYGYTF. DNA of the CDR3: TGTGCCAGCAGCCTACAGGGGGCCCTCTATGGCTACACCTTC.

The V gene is TRBV19, the J gene TRBJ2-5, with TRBD2 matching over 11 bases. The CDR3 sequence is 15 residues long. Germline CDR1 is LNHDA and CDR2 is SQIVND (reference sequence). V shed 6 bases and J 3 bases; nucleotides not matched to a gene: 6. DNA for the CDR3: TGTGCCAGTAGACAATCTAGCGGGGGGAAAGAGACCCAGTACTTC. Translated: CASRQSSGGKETQYF. Based on the CDR3 plus reference TRBV19 and TRBJ2-5, the full variable domain is DGGITQSPKYLFRKEGQNVTLSCEQNLNHDAMYWYRQDPGQGLRLIYYSQIVNDFQKGDIAEGYSVSREKKESFPLTVTSAQKNPTAFYLCASRQSSGGKETQYFGPGTRLLVL.

This chain connects TRBV30 to TRBJ1-5; D might be TRBD1 (5 bases). This CDR3 has 12 amino acids. Trimming left V 5 bases short and J 0 bases short, with 5 bases between. Germline V gene sequence: CDR1 GTSNPN, CDR2 SVGIG (reference sequence). The CDR3: CAWDSSNQPQHF. CDR3 bases: TGTGCCTGGGACAGTAGCAATCAGCCCCAGCATTTT.

V and J are TRBV6-5 and TRBJ1-4; D gene unclear. This CDR3 is built from 15 residues. In germline, CDR1 is MNHEY, CDR2 SVGAGI. Trimming removed 0 bases from V and 2 bases from J, with 7 bases in between. CDR3 DNA: TGTGCCAGCAGTTACTCGACTGAGACTAATGAAAAACTGTTTTTT. Protein product: CASSYSTETNEKLFF.

The V gene is TRBV2, the J gene TRBJ2-7, with 9 nucleotides matching TRBD1. Germline values: CDR1 SNHLY, CDR2 FYNNEI. Trimming cost V 4 bases and J 12 bases; bases outside gene matches: 10. CDR3 size: 13 residues. CDR3 DNA: TGTGCCAGCAGTGTGGCGACAGGGGGGACGATGTACTTC. Translation gives CASSVATGGTMYF.

The CDR3 sequence: CASSPLGGDGYTF. The CDR3 coding sequence is TGTGCCAGCTCACCTTTAGGGGGCGATGGCTACACCTTC. The chain has TRBV18 and TRBJ1-2; 7 bases align to TRBD1. There are 13 residues in the CDR3. CDR1 is KGHSH, CDR2 LQKENI, per germline. V was pared by 3 bases and J by 6 bases, with 4 bases of the junction left unmatched.

V gene TRBV5-6 combines with J gene TRBJ1-1; D may be TRBD1 (6 bases). The CDR3 length is 17 residues. V lost 3 bases to trimming and J lost 3 bases, with 21 bases between them. The germline V gene has CDR1 SGHDT and CDR2 YYEEEE. The CDR3 here is CASSWGPTPGLHTEAFF. The DNA of the CDR3 is TGTGCCAGCAGCTGGGGGCCGACCCCGGGGCTGCACACTGAAGCTTTCTTT.

The chain links TRBV18 to TRBJ2-1; 11 nucleotides agree with TRBD2. The V segment lost 1 base and the J segment 7 bases; nucleotides outside the gene matches: 9. The germline V gene has CDR1 KGHSH and CDR2 LQKENI. The CDR3 is 17 amino acids. DNA of the CDR3: TGTGCCAGCTCACCACGCTTACTAGCGGGGGCGGGAAATGAGCAGTTCTTC. It specifies CASSPRLLAGAGNEQFF.

This clone was seen a single time. The gene calls are TRBV10-3 and TRBJ2-7; 8 nucleotides line up with TRBD1. Per the germline V gene, CDR1 is ENHRY and CDR2 is SYGVKD. The CDR3 extends over 18 amino acids. J was trimmed by 2 bases and V by 0 bases; bases with no gene match: 12. CDR3: CAISESKAPGQVPYEQYF. As DNA, the CDR3 is TGTGCCATCAGTGAGTCAAAGGCCCCGGGACAGGTGCCCTACGAGCAGTACTTC.

The V call is TRBV7-9, the J call TRBJ2-1; 10 bases align to TRBD1. With 5 bases clipped from V and 8 bases from J, the junction kept 9 bases outside the gene matches. The V gene's germline CDR1 is SEHNR and CDR2 FQNEAQ (reference sequence). The CDR3 consists of 15 residues. The CDR3 DNA follows: TGTGCCAGCAGCGGACAGGGGGAAAATATCCATGAGCAGTTCTTC. Translation gives CASSGQGENIHEQFF.

The V call is TRBV7-3, the J call TRBJ1-1; a weak D match, TRBD1 (6 bases). CDR3 length equals 15 residues. Germline CDR1 reads SGHTA; CDR2 reads FQGTGA. Trimming shortened V by 4 bases and J by 2 bases, and 14 bases separated the two germline ends. DNA for the CDR3: TGTGCCAGCAGCTCCTTTGGGACACCAAACACTGAAGCTTTCTTT. This codes for CASSSFGTPNTEAFF.

This rearrangement joins TRBV19 to TRBJ1-2; D is unclear. Germline assignment: CDR1 LNHDA and CDR2 SQIVND (reference sequence). V lost 4 bases, J lost 9 bases, and 18 bases lay in between. The CDR3 is made up of 14 amino acids. The CDR3 DNA sequence: TGTGCCAGTAGTAAGGTTGATCGGGAGATCAGCTACACCTTC. Translation: CASSKVDREISYTF. Supplemented by reference TRBV19 and TRBJ1-2, the full variable domain reads DGGITQSPKYLFRKEGQNVTLSCEQNLNHDAMYWYRQDPGQGLRLIYYSQIVNDFQKGDIAEGYSVSREKKESFPLTVTSAQKNPTAFYLCASSKVDREISYTFGSGTRLTVV.